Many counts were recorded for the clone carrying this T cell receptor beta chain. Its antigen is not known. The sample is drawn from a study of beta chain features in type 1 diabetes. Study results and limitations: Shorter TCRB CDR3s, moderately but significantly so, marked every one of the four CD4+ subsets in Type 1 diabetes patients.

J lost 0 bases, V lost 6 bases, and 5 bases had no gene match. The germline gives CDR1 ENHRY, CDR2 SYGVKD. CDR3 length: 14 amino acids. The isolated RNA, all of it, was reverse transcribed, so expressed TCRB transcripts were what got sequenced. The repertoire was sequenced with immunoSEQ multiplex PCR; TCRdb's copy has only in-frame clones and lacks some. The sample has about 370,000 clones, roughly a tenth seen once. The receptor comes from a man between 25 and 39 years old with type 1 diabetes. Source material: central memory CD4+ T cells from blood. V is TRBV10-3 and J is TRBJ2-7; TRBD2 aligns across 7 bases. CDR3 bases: TGTGCCATCAGCCCTAGCGGCGACTCCTACGAGCAGTACTTC. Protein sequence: CAISPSGDSYEQYF.